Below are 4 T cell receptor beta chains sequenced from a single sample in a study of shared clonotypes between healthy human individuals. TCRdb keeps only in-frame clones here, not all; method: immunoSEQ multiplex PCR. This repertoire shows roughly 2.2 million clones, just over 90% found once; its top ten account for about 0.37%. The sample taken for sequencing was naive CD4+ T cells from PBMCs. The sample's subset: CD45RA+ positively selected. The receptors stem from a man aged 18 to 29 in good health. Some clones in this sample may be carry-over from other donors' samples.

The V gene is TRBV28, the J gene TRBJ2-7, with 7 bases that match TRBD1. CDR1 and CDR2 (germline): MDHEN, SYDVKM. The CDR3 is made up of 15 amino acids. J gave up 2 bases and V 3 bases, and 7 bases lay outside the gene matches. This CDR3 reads CASSFTGATAYEQYF. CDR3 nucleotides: TGTGCCAGCAGTTTTACAGGGGCTACCGCCTACGAGCAGTACTTC.

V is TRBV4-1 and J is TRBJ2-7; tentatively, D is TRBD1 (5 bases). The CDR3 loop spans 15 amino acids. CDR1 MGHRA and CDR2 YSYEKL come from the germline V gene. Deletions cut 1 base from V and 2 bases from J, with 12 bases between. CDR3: CASSQGVTGTYEQYF. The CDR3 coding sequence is TGCGCCAGCAGCCAAGGGGTAACAGGTACCTACGAGCAGTACTTC.

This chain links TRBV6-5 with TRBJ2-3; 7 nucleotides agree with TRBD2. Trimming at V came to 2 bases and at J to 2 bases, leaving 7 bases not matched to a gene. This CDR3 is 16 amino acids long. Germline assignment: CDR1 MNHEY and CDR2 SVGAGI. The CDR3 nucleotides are TGTGCCAGCAGTTACGCCCCCCGGGGGGACACAGATACGCAGTATTTT. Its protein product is CASSYAPRGDTDTQYF.

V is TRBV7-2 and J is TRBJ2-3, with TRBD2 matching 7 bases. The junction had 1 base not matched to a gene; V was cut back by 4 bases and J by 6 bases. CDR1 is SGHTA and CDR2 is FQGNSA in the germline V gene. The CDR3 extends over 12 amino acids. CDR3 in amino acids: CASSSGGDTQYF. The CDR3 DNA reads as TGTGCCAGCAGCTCCGGGGGGGATACGCAGTATTTT.